This T cell receptor (beta chain) was observed in a study of blood T cell repertoires in COVID-19. In the study overall: The study drew acute and convalescent COVID-19 samples from the United States, Italy and Spain. In each case, the material was cDNA or gDNA derived from T cells, B-cell-depleted T cells, or PBMCs.

Germline CDR1 reads SQVTM; CDR2 reads ANQGSEA. V dropped 2 bases and J dropped 0; count of bases not matched to a gene: 2. The CDR3 has 14 residues. As processed by the authors: Quantification of nucleated cells was approximated via reference gene primer amplification. Assay: immunoSEQ multiplex PCR; the TCRdb copy retains only in-frame clones and omits some. V, J and clone size are taken as reported in that table, and D and trimming were inferred from the DNA itself. The sample records over 120,000 clones, roughly four fifths being singletons. The material sequenced was peripheral blood. The receptor's source is a woman of 80 years or more with acute or convalescent COVID-19. This sequence joins TRBV29-1 and TRBJ2-3; 7 bases map to TRBD1. CDR3 residues: CSVEQGESTDTQYF. CDR3 coding DNA: TGCAGCGTTGAACAGGGGGAGAGCACAGATACGCAGTATTTT.